These 8 T cell receptor beta chains originate from one sample sequenced in a study of PD-L1 blockade in urothelial cancer. Produced via immunoSEQ multiplex PCR; TCRdb's table is partial and in-frame only. The repertoire includes approximately 39,000 clones, around four fifths of them detected once, and 12% to 15% sits in the top ten. Time point denoted: pretreatment peripheral blood. The source was PBMCs, collected around atezolizumab (anti-PD-L1) treatment. The receptors here all came from a man older than 75 with urothelial cancer.

The V and J genes are TRBV19 and TRBJ1-5, with D possibly TRBD1 on 5 matching bases. Trimming shortened V by 4 bases and J by 3 bases, and 7 bases separated the two germline ends. CDR1 and CDR2 from the germline V gene are LNHDA and SQIVND (reference sequence). The CDR3 covers 13 residues. Written as DNA, the CDR3 is TGTGCCAGTAGTAGGGGGGACAATCAGCCCCAGCATTTT. Its protein product is CASSRGDNQPQHF.

The J gene is TRBJ2-7, the V gene TRBV5-1; 15 bases are a match to TRBD2. The germline V gene encodes CDR1 SGHRS and CDR2 YFSETQ. The V gene end was trimmed by 3 bases and the J gene end by 7 bases; junction bases not matched to a gene: 2. The CDR3 has 14 amino acids. The CDR3 DNA reads as TGCGCCAGCAGCTGGACTAGCGGGGGGGAGGAGCAGTACTTC. Its protein is CASSWTSGGEEQYF. Filled out from reference TRBV5-1 and TRBJ2-7, the complete variable domain reads KAGVTQTPRYLIKTRGQQVTLSCSPISGHRSVSWYQQTPGQGLQFLFEYFSETQRNKGNFPGRFSGRQFSNSRSEMNVSTLELGDSALYLCASSWTSGGEEQYFGPGTRLTVT.

The CDR3 is CASSRTGKWTGVTGELFF. The CDR3 region has the DNA TGTGCCAGCAGCCGAACGGGGAAATGGACAGGGGTAACCGGGGAGCTGTTTTTT. The rearrangement uses TRBV5-8 and TRBJ2-2, with TRBD1 matching over 9 bases. This CDR3 has 18 residues. Germline V gene lookup returns CDR1 SGHTS and CDR2 YDEGEE. With V trimmed by 4 bases and J by 5 bases, 15 bases remained unmatched.

V is TRBV7-6 and J is TRBJ2-1, with 14 bases matching TRBD2. With 6 bases clipped from V and 4 bases from J, the junction kept 8 bases outside the gene matches. Germline values: CDR1 SGHVS, CDR2 FNYEAQ. The CDR3 totals 17 residues. The CDR3 nucleotides are TGTGCCAGCAGTCGCGGACTAGCGGGAGGTTTATACAATGAGCAGTTCTTC. As protein: CASSRGLAGGLYNEQFF. Full variable domain (remainder filled in from reference TRBV7-6 and TRBJ2-1): GAGVSQSPRYKVTKRGQDVALRCDPISGHVSLYWYRQALGQGPEFLTYFNYEAQQDKSGLPNDRFSAERPEGSISTLTIQRTEQRDSAMYRCASSRGLAGGLYNEQFFGPGTRLTVL.

The genes are TRBV7-6 and TRBJ2-2; 10 positions match TRBD2. The length of the CDR3 is 15 residues. With 4 bases clipped from V and 1 base from J, the junction kept 0 bases outside the gene matches. The germline CDR1 and CDR2 sequences are SGHVS and FNYEAQ. CDR3 in DNA: TGTGCCAGCAGCTCTAGCGGGAGGAACACCGGGGAGCTGTTTTTT. It translates to CASSSSGRNTGELFF.

The chain carries TRBV7-9 and TRBJ2-1; 7 bases map to TRBD1. Germline V gene data show CDR1 as SEHNR and CDR2 as FQNEAQ (reference sequence). Trimming cost V 4 bases and J 4 bases; bases outside gene matches: 7. The CDR3 is 15 amino acids. This chain's CDR3 is CASSSPGQSYNEQFF. CDR3 bases: TGTGCCAGCAGCTCGCCGGGACAGAGTTACAATGAGCAGTTCTTC.

In DNA, the CDR3 is TGCGCCAGCAGCGGCACCGGGACAGGGAACACCGGGGAGCTGTTTTTT. Translation: CASSGTGTGNTGELFF. The chain links TRBV5-1 to TRBJ2-2; TRBD1 matches at 8 bases. Germline loops: CDR1 SGHRS, CDR2 YFSETQ. V gave up 4 bases and J gave up 1 base; unmatched junction bases: 6. The CDR3 is 16 residues long.

The rearrangement uses TRBV5-1 and TRBJ1-6; D unclear. The CDR3 length is 14 residues. Per the germline V gene, CDR1 is SGHRS and CDR2 is YFSETQ. V gave up 4 bases and J gave up 5 bases, with 10 bases separating them. CDR3 coding DNA: TGCGCCAGCAGCCAAACGGGAGATAATTCACCCCTCCACTTT. Residues: CASSQTGDNSPLHF.